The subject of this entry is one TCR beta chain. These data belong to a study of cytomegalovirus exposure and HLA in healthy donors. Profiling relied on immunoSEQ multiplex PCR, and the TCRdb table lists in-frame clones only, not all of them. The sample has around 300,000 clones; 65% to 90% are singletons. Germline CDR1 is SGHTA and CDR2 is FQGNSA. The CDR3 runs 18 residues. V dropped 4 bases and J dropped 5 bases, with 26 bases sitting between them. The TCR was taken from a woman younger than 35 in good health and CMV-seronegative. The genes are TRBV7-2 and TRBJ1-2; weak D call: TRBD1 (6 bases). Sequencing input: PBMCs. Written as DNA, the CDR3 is TGTGCCAGCAGCTCCAAGGACAGCGATTTACTCGCACTTTATGGCTACACCTTC. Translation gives CASSSKDSDLLALYGYTF.